Shown below are 27 T cell receptor beta chains from a single sample sequenced in a study of blood T cell repertoires in COVID-19. Libraries were prepared by immunoSEQ multiplex PCR; TCRdb keeps only in-frame clonotypes and omits some of them. The data hold over 150,000 clones, with around 80% observed a single time. Sequenced material: PBMCs or T cells enriched from blood (not recorded which). These receptors all stem from a man aged 50-60 years who had recovered from COVID-19.

This clone was observed a single time. The J gene is TRBJ2-1, the V gene TRBV4-2; 8 bases map to TRBD2. The CDR3 is 14 residues long. CDR1 is LGHNA, CDR2 YNFKEQ, per germline. V lost 3 bases, J lost 2 bases, and 0 bases stayed unmatched. The CDR3 sequence is CASSQRGAYNEQFF. DNA of the CDR3: TGTGCCAGCAGCCAGCGGGGGGCCTACAATGAGCAGTTCTTC.

This chain connects TRBV11-3 to TRBJ2-3, with 9 positions matching TRBD2. Trimming removed 5 bases from V and 7 bases from J; junction bases left unmatched: 7. The CDR3 runs to 14 residues. Per germline, CDR1 SGHNT and CDR2 YENEEA. The CDR3 region has the DNA TGTGCCAGCAGCCCCAGGACTAGCGATTATACGCAGTATTTT. Amino acids: CASSPRTSDYTQYF.

J is TRBJ1-2 and V is TRBV6-5; 8 bases agree with TRBD1. The V and J ends lost 2 bases and 2 bases, in that order; junction bases with no gene match: 7. Looked up from germline, CDR1 is MNHEY and CDR2 is SVGAGI. The CDR3 has 16 residues. The CDR3 nucleotides are TGTGCCAGCAGTTACCTGGCGACAGGGGCCAACTATGGCTACACCTTC. Amino acid sequence: CASSYLATGANYGYTF.

The gene calls are TRBV5-1 and TRBJ1-1; D is unresolved. The CDR3 loop spans 16 amino acids. Germline CDR1 reads SGHRS; CDR2 reads YFSETQ. The V end was cut by 0 bases, the J end by 0 bases, with 12 bases between. The CDR3 loop reads CASSLASFQVNTEAFF. DNA for the CDR3: TGCGCCAGCAGCTTGGCCTCGTTTCAGGTGAACACTGAAGCTTTCTTT.

The chain's CDR3 is CASSLRGLAAQETQYF. In nucleotides, the CDR3 is TGTGCCAGCAGCCTCCGGGGGCTAGCGGCACAAGAGACCCAGTACTTC. This chain links TRBV7-8 with TRBJ2-5, with D maybe TRBD2 (7 bases). The germline V gene has CDR1 SGHVS and CDR2 FQNEAQ. Trimming shortened V by 5 bases and J by 2 bases, and 18 bases separated the two germline ends. This CDR3 region has 16 residues.

The chain is built from TRBV5-1 and TRBJ2-1, with a weak D call TRBD1 (6 bases). Germline V gene data show CDR1 as SGHRS and CDR2 as YFSETQ. Trimming took off 4 bases at V and 3 bases at J, with 11 bases between the two ends. CDR3 size: 14 residues. The CDR3 coding sequence is TGCGCCAGCAGCCAGGGGACAATCTACAATGAGCAGTTCTTC. It translates to CASSQGTIYNEQFF.

The chain links TRBV2 to TRBJ1-4, with D possibly matching TRBD1 (5 bases). Trimming shortened V by 6 bases and J by 4 bases, and 12 bases separated the two germline ends. This CDR3 is 14 amino acids long. The germline gives CDR1 SNHLY, CDR2 FYNNEI. DNA for the CDR3: TGTGCCAGCAGGAGGACGGGACTTAATGAAAAACTGTTTTTT. This encodes CASRRTGLNEKLFF.

The CDR3 bases are TGTGCCAGCAGCCCCCCAGGGGCAGGGGTGAGCACCGGGGAGCTGTTTTTT. Protein product: CASSPPGAGVSTGELFF. The genes are TRBV9 and TRBJ2-2; D possibly corresponds to TRBD1 (6 bases). The CDR3 extends over 17 amino acids. Germline V gene data show CDR1 as SGDLS and CDR2 as YYNGEE. V lost 4 bases and J 4 bases, leaving 20 bases between the germline ends.

In this sample, this clone turned up once. V usage is TRBV7-9 and J usage is TRBJ2-3, with 9 bases identical to TRBD2. The V gene end was trimmed by 5 bases and the J gene end by 5 bases; junction bases not matched to a gene: 14. Germline CDR1 SEHNR, CDR2 FQNEAQ (reference sequence). The CDR3 spans 17 residues. The CDR3 coding sequence is TGTGCCAGCAGCCACCAGAGGCGGGGGGGAAGGGGAGATACGCAGTATTTT. Translation gives CASSHQRRGGRGDTQYF.

The rearrangement uses TRBV20-1 and TRBJ2-7, with TRBD1 matching over 9 bases. CDR3 length equals 15 residues. CDR1 is DFQATT, CDR2 SNEGSKA, per germline (reference sequence). Trimming at V came to 3 bases and at J to 3 bases, leaving 9 bases not matched to a gene. The chain's CDR3 is CSASNPRDRDYEQYF. The CDR3 region has the DNA TGCAGTGCTAGTAACCCCCGGGACAGGGACTACGAGCAGTACTTC.

This clone was observed a single time. The chain couples TRBV11-1 to TRBJ2-7; 10 nucleotides match TRBD1. V lost 4 bases and J lost 1; bases outside the gene matches: 4. The germline CDR1 and CDR2 sequences are SGHAT and FQDESV (reference sequence). This CDR3 contains 15 residues. CDR3 sequence (DNA): TGTGCCAGCAGCTCCGGACAGGGGGGATCCTACGAGCAGTACTTC. It is translated as CASSSGQGGSYEQYF.

The rearrangement links TRBV10-2 to TRBJ1-1, with 7 bases identical to TRBD1. This CDR3 region has 12 residues. Germline V gene sequence: CDR1 WSHSY, CDR2 SAAADI. V was pared by 7 bases and J by 10 bases, with 9 bases of the junction left unmatched. This CDR3 reads CASTNRGWGAFF. For the CDR3, the DNA is TGCGCCAGCACCAACAGGGGCTGGGGAGCTTTCTTT.

This chain joins TRBV15 and TRBJ1-5; D is unclear. The germline CDR1 and CDR2 sequences are LNHNV and YYDKDF (reference sequence). This CDR3 is 17 amino acids long. With 0 bases removed from V and 0 bases from J, the gap between germline ends came to 12 bases. Here the CDR3 reads CATSRDPRDSSNQPQHF. The DNA of the CDR3 is TGTGCCACCAGCAGAGATCCGAGGGATTCTAGCAATCAGCCCCAGCATTTT.

This clone was detected a few times. This rearrangement joins TRBV7-9 to TRBJ2-7; D unclear. V lost 5 bases, J lost 0 bases, and 2 bases lay in between. The CDR3 totals 11 residues. Germline CDR1 and CDR2: SEHNR and FQNEAQ (reference sequence). For the CDR3, the DNA is TGTGCCAGCAGCCACTCCTACGAGCAGTACTTC. Translating it yields CASSHSYEQYF.

This chain links TRBV30 with TRBJ1-2, with TRBD1 matching 9 bases. The CDR3 contains 13 residues. After removal of 1 base from V and 5 bases from J, the junction contained 2 bases not matched to a gene. Germline CDR1 reads GTSNPN; CDR2 reads SVGIG (reference sequence). This CDR3 is CAWSAGTGYGYTF. CDR3 sequence (DNA): TGTGCCTGGAGTGCCGGGACAGGGTATGGCTACACCTTC.

This chain joins TRBV27 and TRBJ1-2; 7 nucleotides agree with TRBD1. The CDR3 extends over 14 amino acids. From germline, CDR1 is MNHEY and CDR2 SMNVEV (reference sequence). The ends lost 6 bases at V and 2 bases at J; junction bases unmatched: 6. The CDR3 DNA reads as TGTGCCAGCAGGTACAGGGGCCAAAACTATGGCTACACCTTC. Encoded protein: CASRYRGQNYGYTF.

This chain joins TRBV5-1 and TRBJ2-3; 13 bases are a match to TRBD2. Looked up from germline, CDR1 is SGHRS and CDR2 is YFSETQ. There are 16 residues in the CDR3. J lost 2 bases, V lost 3 bases, and 3 bases had no gene match. CDR3 amino acids: CASSWGTSGVTDTQYF. The CDR3 nucleotides are TGCGCCAGCAGCTGGGGGACTAGCGGGGTCACAGATACGCAGTATTTT.

This sequence joins TRBV27 and TRBJ1-5; D unclear. Trimming shortened V by 1 base and J by 3 bases, and 10 bases separated the two germline ends. CDR1 is MNHEY and CDR2 is SMNVEV in the germline V gene (reference sequence). The CDR3 has 15 residues. The CDR3 region is CASSLFGESNQPQHF. CDR3 DNA sequence: TGTGCCAGCAGTTTATTCGGAGAATCCAATCAGCCCCAGCATTTT.

The genes are TRBV19 and TRBJ2-1; the match to TRBD2 covers 13 bases. Germline loops: CDR1 LNHDA, CDR2 SQIVND (reference sequence). The J segment lost 7 bases and the V segment lost 6 bases, leaving 18 bases of the junction unmatched. CDR3 size: 19 residues. The CDR3 coding sequence is TGTGCCAGTAGATCAACCGGGACTAGCGGGGCGGTGTGGGAGAATGAGCAGTTCTTC. As protein: CASRSTGTSGAVWENEQFF.

The chain couples TRBV9 to TRBJ2-3; 8 bases are a match to TRBD1. V lost 0 bases and J lost 5; bases outside the gene matches: 5. This CDR3 is built from 15 residues. CDR1 is SGDLS, CDR2 YYNGEE, per germline. The DNA of the CDR3 is TGTGCCAGCAGCGTAGGCAGGGGGCAGGTAGATACGCAGTATTTT. Amino acid sequence: CASSVGRGQVDTQYF.

The chain joins TRBV12-5 to TRBJ2-5; 8 nucleotides match TRBD1. V was pared by 6 bases and J by 0 bases, with 6 bases of the junction left unmatched. CDR1 is LGHNT and CDR2 is FRNRAP in the germline V gene. This CDR3 is 15 amino acids long. CDR3 in amino acids: CASGGDRGYQETQYF. The CDR3 region has the DNA TGTGCTAGTGGAGGAGACAGGGGTTACCAAGAGACCCAGTACTTC.

This clone turned up a few times. This rearrangement joins TRBV6-5 to TRBJ2-5; 7 bases match TRBD1. This CDR3 is 15 amino acids long. CDR1 MNHEY and CDR2 SVGAGI come from the germline V gene. The ends lost 5 bases at V and 1 base at J; junction bases unmatched: 7. The CDR3 bases are TGTGCCAGCAGTCCACAACAGGGGTTCCAAGAGACCCAGTACTTC. Encoded protein: CASSPQQGFQETQYF.

The V gene is TRBV7-9, the J gene TRBJ2-5; 7 positions agree with TRBD2. Losses at the gene ends were 1 base for V and 1 base for J; bases not matched to a gene: 3. Germline V lookup: CDR1 SEHNR, CDR2 FQNEAQ (reference sequence). The CDR3 has 15 amino acids. The CDR3 DNA sequence: TGTGCCAGCAGCTTAGAGGGACTATCCCAAGAGACCCAGTACTTC. It encodes CASSLEGLSQETQYF.

The sample holds a few counts of this clone. The V gene is TRBV5-1, the J gene TRBJ1-6; 7 nucleotides match TRBD1. With 1 base clipped from V and 9 bases from J, the junction kept 10 bases outside the gene matches. Looked up from germline, CDR1 is SGHRS and CDR2 is YFSETQ. The CDR3 is made up of 16 amino acids. The CDR3 nucleotides are TGCGCCAGCAGCTTGATAAACAGGGGAAGAGGTTCACCCCTCCACTTT. This codes for CASSLINRGRGSPLHF.

This chain uses TRBV18 with TRBJ2-7; tentatively, D is TRBD2 (6 bases). Germline V CDR1 and CDR2: KGHSH, LQKENI. The CDR3 length is 15 residues. With 5 bases removed from V and 2 bases from J, the gap between germline ends came to 16 bases. Here the CDR3 DNA reads TGTGCCAGCTCATTAAGCGGGCCTCGCCCCTACGAGCAGTACTTC. Its translation is CASSLSGPRPYEQYF.

The V call is TRBV7-9, the J call TRBJ1-6, with TRBD1 identical over 9 bases. This CDR3 has 15 residues. The junction had 5 bases not matched to a gene; V was cut back by 4 bases and J by 7 bases. Germline assignment: CDR1 SEHNR and CDR2 FQNEAQ (reference sequence). The CDR3 sequence is CASSSRTGENSPLHF. CDR3 nucleotide sequence: TGTGCCAGCAGCTCCAGGACAGGGGAGAATTCACCCCTCCACTTT. Looking up the rest from reference TRBV7-9 and TRBJ1-6 gives the full variable domain: DTGVSQNPRHKITKRGQNVTFRCDPISEHNRLYWYRQTLGQGPEFLTYFQNEAQLEKSRLLSDRFSAERPKGSFSTLEIQRTEQGDSAMYLCASSSRTGENSPLHFGNGTRLTVT.

The V call is TRBV7-2, the J call TRBJ2-3; TRBD1 matches at 8 bases. CDR3 length: 17 amino acids. J gave up 3 bases and V 5 bases, and 13 bases lay outside the gene matches. Germline lookup yields CDR1 SGHTA and CDR2 FQGNSA. The CDR3 DNA reads TGTGCCAGCAGCCTACGAAAGACAGGGGTGGGGACAGATACGCAGTATTTT. Amino acid sequence: CASSLRKTGVGTDTQYF.